Listed below are T cell receptor beta chains from one sample, sequenced in a study of resident and recirculating memory T cells in vitiligo. Repertoires were generated with immunoSEQ multiplex PCR, while TCRdb's copy carries only in-frame clones and drops some. In the table there are about 45,000 clones, approximately 91% of which are singletons. The sequenced sample consisted of blood. These receptors all stem from a male donor with vitiligo. Each CDR3 is given with its conserved first and last residue. The order of the fields is CDR3 DNA, CDR3 protein, V gene, D gene, J gene, clone size. A D gene is named only where the DNA matches it firmly. Rows may omit the clone size; those that give it use once, few, many or a size class.

CDR3 DNA: TGTGCCTGGTCGTTTGGAGGTAACGAGCAGTACTTC
CDR3 protein: CAWSFGGNEQYF
V gene: TRBV30
D gene: -
J gene: TRBJ2-7
clone size: -

CDR3 DNA: TGTGCCAGCAGCAAAGGGCTCGAGCAGTACTTC
CDR3 protein: CASSKGLEQYF
V gene: TRBV21-1
D gene: -
J gene: TRBJ2-7
clone size: -

CDR3 DNA: TGTGCCACCAACAGGGGGCCTGGCACTGAAGCTTTCTTT
CDR3 protein: CATNRGPGTEAFF
V gene: TRBV6-6
D gene: TRBD1
J gene: TRBJ1-1
clone size: -

CDR3 DNA: TGTGCCAGCAGCCCAATCGGACAGTTCTACGAGCAGTACTTC
CDR3 protein: CASSPIGQFYEQYF
V gene: TRBV14
D gene: -
J gene: TRBJ2-7
clone size: -

CDR3 DNA: TGTGCCAGCAGCTCAGGGCCGGGACTTTCTTACGAGCAGTACTTC
CDR3 protein: CASSSGPGLSYEQYF
V gene: TRBV7-2
D gene: -
J gene: TRBJ2-7
clone size: -

CDR3 DNA: TGTGCCACCCAAGCGGGGGGGACGGCAGATACGCAGTATTTT
CDR3 protein: CATQAGGTADTQYF
V gene: TRBV10-3
D gene: TRBD2
J gene: TRBJ2-3
clone size: -

CDR3 DNA: TGTGCCAGCAGCTCCAGAGTTCGGGGCGAGCAGTACTTC
CDR3 protein: CASSSRVRGEQYF
V gene: TRBV7-8
D gene: -
J gene: TRBJ2-7
clone size: -

CDR3 DNA: TGCGCCAGCAGCCAAGATGTCCGGGATCCTAACTATGGCTACACCTTC
CDR3 protein: CASSQDVRDPNYGYTF
V gene: TRBV4-3
D gene: -
J gene: TRBJ1-2
clone size: -

CDR3 DNA: TGTGCCAGCAGCTCCCGAGCTCGGACAGGGCTGGGGGACAATGAGCAGTTCTTC
CDR3 protein: CASSSRARTGLGDNEQFF
V gene: TRBV7-6
D gene: TRBD1
J gene: TRBJ2-1
clone size: -

CDR3 DNA: TGTGCCAGCGCTGGCGCAGGTACGAATCAGCCCCAGCATTTT
CDR3 protein: CASAGAGTNQPQHF
V gene: TRBV19
D gene: -
J gene: TRBJ1-5
clone size: -

CDR3 DNA: TGTGCCACCCCGTTGACTAGCGGGGGGATGAGGAATACGCAGTATTTT
CDR3 protein: CATPLTSGGMRNTQYF
V gene: TRBV19
D gene: TRBD2
J gene: TRBJ2-3
clone size: -

CDR3 DNA: TGTGCCAGCAGTCCGCCCGACAGGGTTTCGTGGCGGATGGCCAATGAGCAGTTCTTC
CDR3 protein: CASSPPDRVSWRMANEQFF
V gene: TRBV27
D gene: TRBD1
J gene: TRBJ2-1
clone size: -

CDR3 DNA: TGTGCCAGCAGCCAGGGACAGGGTCAGGGTGGCTACACCTTC
CDR3 protein: CASSQGQGQGGYTF
V gene: TRBV7-2
D gene: TRBD1
J gene: TRBJ1-2
clone size: -

CDR3 DNA: TGTGCCAGCACCCTCCGGGACAGGGAATCCGGGGAGCTGTTTTTT
CDR3 protein: CASTLRDRESGELFF
V gene: TRBV9
D gene: TRBD1
J gene: TRBJ2-2
clone size: once

CDR3 DNA: TGTGCCAGCAGCCCATCAGGGCAGCCCCAGCATTTT
CDR3 protein: CASSPSGQPQHF
V gene: TRBV27
D gene: -
J gene: TRBJ1-5
clone size: -

CDR3 DNA: TGTGCCAGCAGCCTAGGAGACACGAGCTCCTACGAGCAGTACTTC
CDR3 protein: CASSLGDTSSYEQYF
V gene: TRBV9
D gene: -
J gene: TRBJ2-7
clone size: -

CDR3 DNA: TGCGCCAGCAGCTTGGAGGGGCGGAAGCAGTACTTC
CDR3 protein: CASSLEGRKQYF
V gene: TRBV5-1
D gene: -
J gene: TRBJ2-7
clone size: -

CDR3 DNA: TGTGCCAGCAGCTTACCTGAACAGGGAGCCTCACCCCTCCACTTT
CDR3 protein: CASSLPEQGASPLHF
V gene: TRBV5-5
D gene: -
J gene: TRBJ1-6
clone size: -

CDR3 DNA: TGTGCCTGGAGTGGGGACAGGGGATTAGGCACTGAAGCTTTCTTT
CDR3 protein: CAWSGDRGLGTEAFF
V gene: TRBV30
D gene: TRBD1
J gene: TRBJ1-1
clone size: -

CDR3 DNA: TGTGCCATCAGAGCCCCTTCGACAGATACGCAGTATTTT
CDR3 protein: CAIRAPSTDTQYF
V gene: TRBV10-3
D gene: -
J gene: TRBJ2-3
clone size: -

CDR3 DNA: TGTGCCAGCAGTGAGGGACAGGGGGGGGACTATGGCTACACCTTC
CDR3 protein: CASSEGQGGDYGYTF
V gene: TRBV2
D gene: TRBD1
J gene: TRBJ1-2
clone size: -

CDR3 DNA: TGTGCCAGCAGCCAAGATCTGAGTGAGCAGTACTTC
CDR3 protein: CASSQDLSEQYF
V gene: TRBV4-2
D gene: -
J gene: TRBJ2-5
clone size: once

CDR3 DNA: TGTGCCAGCAGCTTAGGGGAGAGGGGCACAGATACGCAGTATTTT
CDR3 protein: CASSLGERGTDTQYF
V gene: TRBV7-9
D gene: -
J gene: TRBJ2-3
clone size: -

CDR3 DNA: TGTGCCAGCAGCTTGGTACTCTACGGGGAGCTGTTTTTT
CDR3 protein: CASSLVLYGELFF
V gene: TRBV5-6
D gene: -
J gene: TRBJ2-2
clone size: once

CDR3 DNA: TGCGCCAGCAGACAGGACCCTGAAGCTTTCTTT
CDR3 protein: CASRQDPEAFF
V gene: TRBV5-1
D gene: -
J gene: TRBJ1-1
clone size: once

CDR3 DNA: TGTGCCAGTAGTCCACAGGGTCCCGGGGAGCTGTTTTTT
CDR3 protein: CASSPQGPGELFF
V gene: TRBV19
D gene: -
J gene: TRBJ2-2
clone size: once

CDR3 DNA: TGTGCCAGCTCCCCTGGGAGCGGTGGTCACGAGCAGTTCTTC
CDR3 protein: CASSPGSGGHEQFF
V gene: TRBV7-2
D gene: -
J gene: TRBJ2-1
clone size: -

CDR3 DNA: TGTGCCAGCAGCAAAGACAGGGAGATCGTCGATGAGCAGTTCTTC
CDR3 protein: CASSKDREIVDEQFF
V gene: TRBV2
D gene: TRBD1
J gene: TRBJ2-1
clone size: -

CDR3 DNA: TGTGCCAGCAGCCTTTTCGTGGCAGAAGGCACAGATACGCAGTATTTT
CDR3 protein: CASSLFVAEGTDTQYF
V gene: TRBV5-8
D gene: -
J gene: TRBJ2-3
clone size: -

CDR3 DNA: TGTGCCAGCAGACGACATTGGAACACTGAAGCTTTCTTT
CDR3 protein: CASRRHWNTEAFF
V gene: TRBV27
D gene: -
J gene: TRBJ1-1
clone size: -

CDR3 DNA: TGTGCCAGCTCACTCGGGACAGCCGTGAACACCGGGGAGCTGTTTTTT
CDR3 protein: CASSLGTAVNTGELFF
V gene: TRBV18
D gene: TRBD1
J gene: TRBJ2-2
clone size: -

CDR3 DNA: TGTGCCAGCAGTGAATTTGCTAGCGGGGGGTTCGGTGAGCAGTTCTTC
CDR3 protein: CASSEFASGGFGEQFF
V gene: TRBV25-1
D gene: TRBD2
J gene: TRBJ2-1
clone size: -

CDR3 DNA: TGCGCCAGCAGCCAAGAAGGAGACAGGGCGGACGTTGGGACCGGGGAGCTGTTTTTT
CDR3 protein: CASSQEGDRADVGTGELFF
V gene: TRBV4-1
D gene: TRBD1
J gene: TRBJ2-2
clone size: -

CDR3 DNA: TGTGCCAGCAGCCCCCTCGGGTCGCGCGGAGCCAACGTCCTGACTTTC
CDR3 protein: CASSPLGSRGANVLTF
V gene: TRBV7-3
D gene: -
J gene: TRBJ2-6
clone size: -

CDR3 DNA: TGTGCCAGCAGCTTAACTCCGGGAAACTATGGCTACACCTTC
CDR3 protein: CASSLTPGNYGYTF
V gene: TRBV7-3
D gene: -
J gene: TRBJ1-2
clone size: -

CDR3 DNA: TGTGCCAGAAGCTTGGGGGCTATCGTCTCTGGCGGGGCAACTAATGAAAAACTGTTTTTT
CDR3 protein: CARSLGAIVSGGATNEKLFF
V gene: TRBV5-3
D gene: -
J gene: TRBJ1-4
clone size: -

CDR3 DNA: TGTGCCAGCGCACTACCGGGACTAGCGGGAGGCACAGATACGCAGTATTTT
CDR3 protein: CASALPGLAGGTDTQYF
V gene: TRBV27
D gene: TRBD2
J gene: TRBJ2-3
clone size: once

CDR3 DNA: TGTGCCAGCAGTGACTCTACGGGTTTTGGGGGGCAAGAGACCCAGTACTTC
CDR3 protein: CASSDSTGFGGQETQYF
V gene: TRBV2
D gene: -
J gene: TRBJ2-5
clone size: -

CDR3 DNA: TGTGCCAGCAGGACTGTGGGGGGTCCCACAGATACGCAGTATTTT
CDR3 protein: CASRTVGGPTDTQYF
V gene: TRBV5-4
D gene: -
J gene: TRBJ2-3
clone size: -

CDR3 DNA: TGTGCCAGCAGCTCCCTGACTAGCGGGGGAACTACGCAGTATTTT
CDR3 protein: CASSSLTSGGTTQYF
V gene: TRBV5-6
D gene: TRBD2
J gene: TRBJ2-3
clone size: -

CDR3 DNA: TGTGCCAGCAGTGAAGCTGAAGGGGGCGGCACAGATACGCAGTATTTT
CDR3 protein: CASSEAEGGGTDTQYF
V gene: TRBV6-1
D gene: TRBD1
J gene: TRBJ2-3
clone size: -

CDR3 DNA: TGTGCCAGTCCCGGGACAGTTGGCGGGACCCAGTACTTC
CDR3 protein: CASPGTVGGTQYF
V gene: TRBV2
D gene: TRBD1
J gene: TRBJ2-5
clone size: -